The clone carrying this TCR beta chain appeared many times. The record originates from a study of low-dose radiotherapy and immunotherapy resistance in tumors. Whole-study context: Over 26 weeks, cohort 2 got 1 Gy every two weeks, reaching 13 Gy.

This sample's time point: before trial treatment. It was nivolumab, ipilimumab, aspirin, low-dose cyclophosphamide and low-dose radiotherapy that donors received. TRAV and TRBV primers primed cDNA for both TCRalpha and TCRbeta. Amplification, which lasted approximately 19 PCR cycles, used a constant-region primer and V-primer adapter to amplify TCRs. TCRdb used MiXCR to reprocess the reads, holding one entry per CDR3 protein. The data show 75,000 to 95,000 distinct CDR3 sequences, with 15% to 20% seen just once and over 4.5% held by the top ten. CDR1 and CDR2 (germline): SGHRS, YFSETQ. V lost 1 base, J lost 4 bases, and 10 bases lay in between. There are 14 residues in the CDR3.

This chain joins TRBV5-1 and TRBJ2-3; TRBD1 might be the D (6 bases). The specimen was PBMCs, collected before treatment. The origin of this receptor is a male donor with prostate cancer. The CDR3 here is CASSLTRTADTQYF. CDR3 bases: TGCGCCAGCAGCTTGACCCGGACAGCAGATACGCAGTATTTT.